A single sample is the source of the 20 T cell receptor beta chains below, sequenced in a study of blood T cells in healthy people across ages. Alongside a J-beta primer mix, a sample-barcoded 5' primer served in a second PCR lasting roughly 7 to 11 cycles. TCRdb ran MiXCR on the 5' RACE reads and lists one entry per CDR3 protein. The sample holds 1.5 million to 2 million distinct CDR3 sequences; about 32% are singletons and the top ten take 11%. The sequencing sample was made of blood. The receptors were gathered from a woman aged 25 to 39 in good health.

This clonotype came up a few times. The genes are TRBV29-1 and TRBJ1-2; no definite D call. The germline CDR1 and CDR2 sequences are SQVTM and ANQGSEA. The CDR3 has 14 amino acids. The V and J ends lost 1 base and 5 bases respectively, with 14 bases between them. The CDR3 spells CSVEVSARGYGYTF. The CDR3 region has the DNA TGCAGCGTTGAAGTTTCCGCGAGAGGGTATGGCTACACCTTC.

The chain employs TRBV5-1 and TRBJ2-3; weak D call: TRBD1 (6 bases). CDR1 is SGHRS, CDR2 YFSETQ, per germline. V shed 2 bases and J shed 4 bases, with 14 bases lying between them. The length of the CDR3 is 15 residues. CDR3 in DNA: TGCGCCAGCAGCTTTTATCGACAGGTCGCAGATACGCAGTATTTT. As protein: CASSFYRQVADTQYF.

This clonotype was detected a few times. At one of its ends the junction is not consistent with the germline gene, which may arise from a read error. The rearrangement joins TRBV5-1 to TRBJ2-3, with D perhaps TRBD2 (6 bases). Germline V CDR1 and CDR2: SGHRS, YFSETQ. This CDR3 is 14 amino acids long. CDR3 nucleotide sequence: TGCGCCAGCTCAGGGACTTCTAGCACAGATATGCAGTATTTT. Translation: CASSGTSSTDMQYF.

This clonotype was picked up a small number of times. The gene calls are TRBV10-3 and TRBJ1-1, with D possibly being TRBD1 (5 bases). The V end lost 4 bases, the J end lost 3 bases, and 6 bases lay between the germline ends. This CDR3 contains 12 residues. Germline values: CDR1 ENHRY, CDR2 SYGVKD. This CDR3 reads CAISAGDTEAFF. The CDR3 DNA is TGTGCCATCAGTGCGGGGGACACTGAAGCTTTCTTT.

This clonotype was seen at least ten times. The junction does not match germline at one end; this may be a read error. This sequence joins TRBV18 and TRBJ1-2; D is uncertain. The CDR3 is made up of 13 amino acids. CDR1 is KGHSH, CDR2 LQKENI, per germline. Here the CDR3 reads CASSPSDTRGCTF. The CDR3 DNA reads TGTGCCAGCTCACCTTCCGACACGAGAGGCTGCACCTTC.

This clonotype was counted only a few times. The V gene is TRBV9, the J gene TRBJ2-1, with TRBD1 matching 8 bases. V lost 5 bases, J lost 1 base, and 5 bases stayed unmatched. The CDR3 length is 15 residues. Germline CDR1 is SGDLS and CDR2 is YYNGEE. Written as DNA, the CDR3 is TGTGCCAGCAGTGCGGACAGGGCTTCCTACAATGAGCAGTTCTTC. This translates into CASSADRASYNEQFF. The full variable domain, with the rest looked up from reference TRBV9 and TRBJ2-1, is DSGVTQTPKHLITATGQRVTLRCSPRSGDLSVYWYQQSLDQGLQFLIQYYNGEERAKGNILERFSAQQFPDLHSELNLSSLELGDSALYFCASSADRASYNEQFFGPGTRLTVL.

The V gene is TRBV4-1, the J gene TRBJ2-3; 7 bases map to TRBD2. The V gene end was trimmed by 3 bases and the J gene end by 6 bases; junction bases not matched to a gene: 12. CDR3 length: 16 amino acids. In germline, CDR1 is MGHRA, CDR2 YSYEKL. The CDR3, as DNA: TGCGCCAGCAGCCAGTTCGCGGGGGATCTCGGCGATACGCAGTATTTT. It is translated as CASSQFAGDLGDTQYF.

V and J are TRBV20-1 and TRBJ2-7; 7 nucleotides match TRBD2. The germline CDR1 and CDR2 sequences are DFQATT and SNEGSKA (reference sequence). The CDR3 is made up of 15 amino acids. V lost 4 bases to trimming and J lost 3 bases; unmatched junction nucleotides: 12. CDR3 DNA sequence: TGCAGTGCTATCTTAGGGCCTAGCGGAATCTACGAGCAGTACTTC. Amino acid sequence: CSAILGPSGIYEQYF.

V is TRBV6-1 and J is TRBJ2-5; D gene uncertain. The CDR3 runs 15 residues. V was pared by 0 bases and J by 1 base, with 9 bases between. The germline CDR1 and CDR2 sequences are MNHNS and SASEGT. CDR3 residues: CASSEAWDSQETQYF. The DNA for the CDR3 is TGTGCCAGCAGTGAAGCGTGGGATTCCCAAGAGACCCAGTACTTC.

This rearrangement joins TRBV20-1 to TRBJ2-7; 11 bases map to TRBD2. The V gene end was trimmed by 5 bases and the J gene end by 4 bases; junction bases not matched to a gene: 10. The CDR3 is made up of 15 amino acids. The germline CDR1 and CDR2 sequences are DFQATT and SNEGSKA (reference sequence). The CDR3 spells CSAPPGLAALYEQYF. The CDR3 DNA reads as TGCAGTGCTCCTCCGGGACTAGCGGCACTATACGAGCAGTACTTC.

The chain has TRBV3-1 and TRBJ2-3; the match to TRBD2 covers 7 bases. CDR3 length: 16 amino acids. CDR1 LGHDT and CDR2 YNNKEL come from the germline V gene (reference sequence). V lost 4 bases to trimming and J lost 0 bases; unmatched junction nucleotides: 7. CDR3 sequence (DNA): TGTGCCAGCAGCCCCTCCCTTAGCGGGAGCACAGATACGCAGTATTTT. Its translation is CASSPSLSGSTDTQYF.

The chain uses TRBV5-6 and TRBJ2-2; D unresolved. The germline CDR1 and CDR2 sequences are SGHDT and YYEEEE. CDR3 length equals 18 residues. Trimming took off 2 bases at V and 0 bases at J, with 17 bases between the two ends. In DNA, the CDR3 is TGTGCCAGCAGCTTCCTCCCATGGACGAAAACGAACACCGGGGAGCTGTTTTTT. Amino acids: CASSFLPWTKTNTGELFF.

V gene TRBV21-1 combines with J gene TRBJ2-3; the table's D call, TRBD1, has no DNA check behind it. TRBV21-1 constitutes a pseudogene. The CDR3 is made up of 14 amino acids. The CDR3 loop reads CASSEVRGPDTQYF. DNA of the CDR3: TGTGCCAGCAGCGAGGTGAGGGGTCCAGATACGCAGTATTTT.

The chain is built from TRBV3-1 and TRBJ2-7; perhaps TRBD2 as D (5 bases). Trimming took 2 bases from V and 5 from J, leaving 13 bases between them. This CDR3 is 14 amino acids long. Germline V gene lookup returns CDR1 LGHDT and CDR2 YNNKEL (reference sequence). The CDR3 loop reads CASSQYEGSHEQYF. CDR3 coding DNA: TGTGCCAGCAGCCAATATGAGGGTTCGCACGAGCAGTACTTC.

Regarding this clonotype: Just one base apart from a much larger clone, this may be a read error. V gene TRBV10-3 combines with J gene TRBJ2-3; D tentatively reads TRBD1 or TRBD2 (5 bases each). The CDR3 extends over 15 amino acids. In germline, CDR1 is ENHRY, CDR2 SYGVKD. The CDR3 sequence: CVISGGPNSTDTQYF. The CDR3 nucleotides read TGTGTCATCAGTGGGGGACCGAATAGCACAGATACGCAGTATTTT.

The genes are TRBV30 and TRBJ1-2; 10 positions match TRBD1. CDR1 is GTSNPN, CDR2 SVGIG, per germline (reference sequence). V trimming: 4 bases; J trimming: 8 bases; junction bases outside the gene matches: 7. The CDR3 is made up of 13 amino acids. In nucleotides, the CDR3 is TGTGCCTGGAACGCCGGGACAGGGGACGGCTACACCTTC. Translating it yields CAWNAGTGDGYTF.

The CDR3: CASSTGTRATNEKLFF. The CDR3, as DNA: TGTGCCAGCAGCACAGGGACACGAGCAACTAATGAAAAACTGTTTTTT. The rearrangement uses TRBV7-2 and TRBJ1-4; a possible D gene is TRBD1 (6 bases). The CDR3 is 16 amino acids. Trimming removed 5 bases at V and 0 bases at J, with 13 bases between. The germline CDR1 and CDR2 sequences are SGHTA and FQGNSA.

At least ten counts were recorded for this clonotype. The CDR3 DNA sequence: TGTGCCAGCAGGGACGGACCGCGCGACGAGCAGTACTTC. Translating it yields CASRDGPRDEQYF. The chain recombines TRBV7-9 with TRBJ2-7; D not resolved. The CDR3 contains 13 residues. Trimming left V 6 bases short and J 5 bases short, with 14 bases between. Germline V gene lookup returns CDR1 SEHNR and CDR2 FQNEAQ (reference sequence).

V usage is TRBV7-2 and J usage is TRBJ2-1; no clear D. The ends were cut back, 1 base at V and 4 bases at J, with 8 bases in the middle. CDR1 is SGHTA, CDR2 FQGNSA, per germline. The CDR3 consists of 14 residues. In nucleotides, the CDR3 is TGTGCCAGCAGCTTAGGAATAGCATACAATGAGCAGTTCTTC. Translated: CASSLGIAYNEQFF.

V is TRBV5-4 and J is TRBJ2-5; no clear D. Trimming stripped 0 bases from V and 0 bases from J, with 9 bases between. The germline gives CDR1 SGHNT, CDR2 YYREEE (reference sequence). This CDR3 region has 15 residues. The CDR3 nucleotides read TGTGCCAGCAGCTTGGTTTTACGGGACCAAGAGACCCAGTACTTC. It codes for CASSLVLRDQETQYF.